This entry is about one T cell receptor beta chain. The antigen it binds to is not known. No quality values exist for individual bases; no much larger clone is one base distant. CD8 naive samples were CD45RO-negative cells positively selected for CCR7, giving a CD45RA+CCR7+ population that excluded TemRA cells. Donors were healthy HIV-negative adults with no recently reported acute infections or vaccinations. Every donor was a Caucasian adult residing in Nashville, Tennessee, USA. Blood was obtained by leukapheresis, after which PBMCs were separated by Ficoll-Histopaque density gradient centrifugation and cryopreserved in liquid nitrogen vapor phase. Purity and quantity of every magnetically sorted T cell population were checked by analytical flow cytometry. Genomic DNA was isolated from every sorted fraction and measured by UV absorbance on a Nanodrop 2000c. This specimen comes from a study of shared clonotypes between healthy human individuals (dated by TCRdb to about 2020). Study-wide context: The cohort included three men and a couple of women between 18 and 49 years of age. Per donor, three plates each were used for CD4 naive and CD4 memory, two for CD8 naive, and one for CD8 memory. The study deeply sequenced blood TCR repertoires of about 5 healthy adults to estimate repertoire size and the extent of clonotype sharing between individuals. Different laboratories and diverse techniques were used to prepare libraries and sequence TCR repertoires, to increase sequencing depth and limit assay-specific biases. Between about 0.9 and 10 billion PBMCs per donor were obtained by leukapheresis. What the work shows at the level of the full study, not this receptor alone: Sampling was limited to blood, and TCR repertoires in tissue likely differ from TCR repertoires in blood. Sharing across several donors was observed for about 5% of naive CD4, over 3% of naive CD8, 2% to 2.5% of memory CD4, and around 0.42% of memory CD8 clonotypes. Estimated clonotype richness was generally larger for naive than for memory subsets. Based on pairwise subsampling, the degree of clonotype sharing among donors was expected to be affected by sequencing depth. Because the study included a small number of donors, the genetic and exposure-history diversity represented was limited. Rarefaction of sorted-subset datasets indicated incomplete sequencing despite the large sequencing depth. Clonotypes shared by all four sorted-subset donors showed higher generation probabilities than non-shared clonotypes.

From the cysteine through the phenylalanine, the CDR3 covers 14 amino acids. Only CDR3 DNA is held: 42 bases, read in frame from base 1. Looking up the germline V gene (reference sequence) yields CDR1 SEHNR and CDR2 FQNEAQ. Trimming removed 5 bases from V and 2 bases from J, leaving 12 bases between the germline ends. TCR CDR3 regions were amplified from genomic DNA by multiplex PCR using the deep immunoSEQ assay. Extracted genomic DNA from each cell subset was distributed evenly across all wells of several immunoSEQ 96-well plates, and each plate was treated as a replicate. For sorted subsets, each replicate PCR was loaded with approximately 190 ng genomic DNA, equivalent to approximately 33,000 T cell genomes. Purified libraries were measured with a Qubit 3.0 fluorometer, size-checked on a Bioanalyzer 2100, and measured again with the KAPA Library Quantification kit. Every immunoSEQ 96-well plate was sequenced on a dedicated single-read 150-cycle Illumina NextSeq 550 flow cell. From the authors' description of their analysis: Because the immunoSEQ output held only junctional sequences and lacked quality scores, the filtering could not match the filtering applied to full-length reads. To assign V/J genes and CDR3, sequences were annotated using PyIR, a Python wrapper for IgBLAST v1.9, with IMGT germline references. Any read was removed if the V/J assignment was weak (E-value above 1e-6), the CDR3 was missing, or the read contained stop codons, out-of-frame junctions, or ambiguous translated residues. V3J clonotypes were defined as sequences sharing the same inferred V gene, J gene, and CDR3 amino acid sequence. Percentage overlap between repertoires was computed as shared unique clonotypes divided by the size of the smaller repertoire. Repertoire richness was assessed with RTK rarefaction, the Chao1 estimator, and Recon v2.1 estimates of unobserved clonotypes. Generation probabilities were computed with OLGA for all TCRbeta clonotypes obtained by the gDNA method from a few donors. What TCRdb holds here is the immuneACCESS table cut down to in-frame rearrangements. Part of the clones is not present; checked against another copy, under half of the missing clones reflect an unresolved V gene, and the others are unexplained. From that table come the V and J calls and clone size; the DNA was used to work out D and trimming. The sample contains 2 million or so clones, about 95% of them found a single time. The ten most abundant clones make up 0.9% to 1.4% of the sample.

This clonotype originated in a man aged 18 to 29 in good health. The chain employs TRBV7-9 and TRBJ1-1, with a weak D call of TRBD1 (5 bases match). The sample was naive CD8+ T cells sorted from blood. Sample cell subset or site, as interpreted from the label and publication: CD45RA+CCR7+. The nucleotides read TGTGCCAGCAGCGGAGGGGAGGTCAACACTGAAGCTTTCTTT. The encoded protein is CASSGGEVNTEAFF.